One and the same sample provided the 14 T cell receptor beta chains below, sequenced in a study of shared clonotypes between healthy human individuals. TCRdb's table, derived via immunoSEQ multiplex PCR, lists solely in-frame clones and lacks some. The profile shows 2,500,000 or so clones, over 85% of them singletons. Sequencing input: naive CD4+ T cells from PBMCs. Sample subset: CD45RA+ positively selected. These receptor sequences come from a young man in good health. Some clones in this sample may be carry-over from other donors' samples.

CDR3 residues: CASSYANIAGELFF. Written as DNA, the CDR3 is TGTGCCAGCAGTTACGCCAACATCGCCGGGGAGCTGTTTTTT. The V call is TRBV6-6, the J call TRBJ2-2; D gene ambiguous. There are 14 residues in the CDR3. V was pared by 2 bases and J by 6 bases, with 10 bases between. Germline V gives CDR1 MNHNY, CDR2 SVGAGI (reference sequence).

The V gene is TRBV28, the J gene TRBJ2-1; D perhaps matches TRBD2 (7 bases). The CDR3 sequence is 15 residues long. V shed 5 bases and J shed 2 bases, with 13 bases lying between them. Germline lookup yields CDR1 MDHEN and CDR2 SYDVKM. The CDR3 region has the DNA TGTGCCAGCAGTACGGGGGGCTTCACCTACAATGAGCAGTTCTTC. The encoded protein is CASSTGGFTYNEQFF. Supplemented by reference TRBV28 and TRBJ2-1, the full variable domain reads DVKVTQSSRYLVKRTGEKVFLECVQDMDHENMFWYRQDPGLGLRLIYFSYDVKMKEKGDIPEGYSVSREKKERFSLILESASTNQTSMYLCASSTGGFTYNEQFFGPGTRLTVL.

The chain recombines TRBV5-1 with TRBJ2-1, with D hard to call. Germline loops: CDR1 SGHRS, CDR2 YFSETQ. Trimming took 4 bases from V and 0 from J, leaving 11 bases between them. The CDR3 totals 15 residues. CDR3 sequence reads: CASSRSVDSYNEQFF. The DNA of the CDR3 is TGCGCCAGCAGCCGGAGCGTTGACTCCTACAATGAGCAGTTCTTC.

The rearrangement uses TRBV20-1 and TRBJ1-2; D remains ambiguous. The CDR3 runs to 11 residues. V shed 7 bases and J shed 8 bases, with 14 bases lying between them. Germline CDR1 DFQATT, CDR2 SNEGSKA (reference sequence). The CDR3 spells CSGLRTGGYTF. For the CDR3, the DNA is TGCAGTGGACTGAGGACGGGCGGCTACACCTTC.

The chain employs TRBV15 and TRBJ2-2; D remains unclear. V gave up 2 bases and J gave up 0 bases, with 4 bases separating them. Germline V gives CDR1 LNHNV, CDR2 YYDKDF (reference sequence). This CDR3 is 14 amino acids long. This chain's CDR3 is CATSRQANTGELFF. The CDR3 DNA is TGTGCCACCAGCAGACAGGCGAACACCGGGGAGCTGTTTTTT.

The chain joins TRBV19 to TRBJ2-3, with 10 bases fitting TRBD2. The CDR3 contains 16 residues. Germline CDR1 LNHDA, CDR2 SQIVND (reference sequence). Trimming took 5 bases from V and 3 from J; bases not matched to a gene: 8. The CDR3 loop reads CASSLLAGIVTDTQYF. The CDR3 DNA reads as TGTGCCAGTAGTTTACTAGCGGGAATCGTTACAGATACGCAGTATTTT.

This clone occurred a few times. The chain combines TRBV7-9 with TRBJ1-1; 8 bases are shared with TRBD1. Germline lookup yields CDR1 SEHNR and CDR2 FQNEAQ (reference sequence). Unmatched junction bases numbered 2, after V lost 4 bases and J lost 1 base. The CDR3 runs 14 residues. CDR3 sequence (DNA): TGTGCCAGCAGCTATCAGGGGGCGAACACTGAAGCTTTCTTT. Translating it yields CASSYQGANTEAFF.

CDR3 loop: CASSAGTGSTDTQYF. The CDR3 DNA is TGTGCCAGCAGTGCCGGGACAGGGTCCACAGATACGCAGTATTTT. This chain uses TRBV6-1 with TRBJ2-3; 9 bases map to TRBD1. CDR1 is MNHNS and CDR2 is SASEGT in the germline V gene. The CDR3 has 15 amino acids. V dropped 4 bases and J dropped 2; count of bases not matched to a gene: 4.

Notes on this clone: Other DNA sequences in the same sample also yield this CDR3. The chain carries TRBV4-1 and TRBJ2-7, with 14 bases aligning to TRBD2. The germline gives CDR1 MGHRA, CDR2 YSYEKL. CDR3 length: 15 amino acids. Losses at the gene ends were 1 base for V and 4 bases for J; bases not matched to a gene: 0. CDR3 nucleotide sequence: TGCGCCAGCAGCCAAGGACTAGCGGGAGGGTACGAGCAGTACTTC. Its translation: CASSQGLAGGYEQYF.

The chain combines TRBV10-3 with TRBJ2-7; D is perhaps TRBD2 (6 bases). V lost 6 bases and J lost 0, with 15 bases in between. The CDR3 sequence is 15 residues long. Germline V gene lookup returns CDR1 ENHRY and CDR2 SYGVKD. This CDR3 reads CAISPGTGYSYEQYF. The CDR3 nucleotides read TGTGCCATCAGCCCCGGGACTGGATACTCCTACGAGCAGTACTTC.

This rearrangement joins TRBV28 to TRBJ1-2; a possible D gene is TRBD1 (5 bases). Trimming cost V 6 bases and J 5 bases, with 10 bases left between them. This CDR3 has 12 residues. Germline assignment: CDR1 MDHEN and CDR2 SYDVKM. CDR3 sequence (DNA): TGTGCCAGCAGACCGGGGGGATATGGCTACACCTTC. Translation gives CASRPGGYGYTF.

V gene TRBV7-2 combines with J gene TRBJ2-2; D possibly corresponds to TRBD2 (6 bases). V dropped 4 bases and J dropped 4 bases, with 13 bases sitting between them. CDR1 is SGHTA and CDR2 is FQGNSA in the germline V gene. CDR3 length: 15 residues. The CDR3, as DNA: TGTGCCAGCAGCTCCGCGGGGAGTGTCACCGGGGAGCTGTTTTTT. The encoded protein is CASSSAGSVTGELFF.

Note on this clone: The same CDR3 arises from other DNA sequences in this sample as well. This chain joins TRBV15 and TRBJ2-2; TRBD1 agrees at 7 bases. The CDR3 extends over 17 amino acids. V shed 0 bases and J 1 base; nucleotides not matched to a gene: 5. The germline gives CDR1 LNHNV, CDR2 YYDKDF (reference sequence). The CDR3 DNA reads TGTGCCACCAGCAGAGATCTAGGGACAGTGAACACCGGGGAGCTGTTTTTT. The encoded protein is CATSRDLGTVNTGELFF.

As DNA, the CDR3 is TGCGCCAGCAGCTTAAAGGGAGGGTCCAATGAGCAGTTCTTC. Translating gives CASSLKGGSNEQFF. The rearrangement links TRBV4-3 to TRBJ2-1, with TRBD2 matching 7 bases. Trimming removed 5 bases from V and 6 bases from J; junction bases left unmatched: 7. The CDR3 extends over 14 amino acids. Looked up from germline, CDR1 is LGHNA and CDR2 is YSLEER.